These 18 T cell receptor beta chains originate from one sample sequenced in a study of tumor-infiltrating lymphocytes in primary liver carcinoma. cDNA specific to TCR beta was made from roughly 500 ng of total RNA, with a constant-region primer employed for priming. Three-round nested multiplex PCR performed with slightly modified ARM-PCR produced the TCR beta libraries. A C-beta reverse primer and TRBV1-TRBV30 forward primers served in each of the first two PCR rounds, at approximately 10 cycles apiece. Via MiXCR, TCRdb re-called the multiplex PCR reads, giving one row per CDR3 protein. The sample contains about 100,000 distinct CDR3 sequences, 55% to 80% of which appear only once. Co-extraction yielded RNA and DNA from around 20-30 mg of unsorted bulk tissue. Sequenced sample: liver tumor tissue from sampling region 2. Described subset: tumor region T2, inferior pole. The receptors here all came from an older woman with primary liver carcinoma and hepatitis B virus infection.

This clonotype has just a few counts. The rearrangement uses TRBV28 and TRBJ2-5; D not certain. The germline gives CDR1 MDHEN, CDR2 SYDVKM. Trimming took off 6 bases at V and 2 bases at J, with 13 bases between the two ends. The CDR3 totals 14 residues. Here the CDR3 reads CASRGLLVQETQYF. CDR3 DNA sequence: TGTGCCAGCAGGGGGTTGCTAGTACAAGAGACCCAGTACTTC.

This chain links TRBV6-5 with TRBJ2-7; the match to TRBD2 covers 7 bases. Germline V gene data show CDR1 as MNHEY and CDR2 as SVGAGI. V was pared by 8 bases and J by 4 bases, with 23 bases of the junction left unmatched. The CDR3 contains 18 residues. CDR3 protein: CASVGRRGKDSPTYEQYF. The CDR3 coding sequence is TGTGCCAGCGTCGGGAGGAGGGGAAAAGACTCACCCACTTACGAGCAGTACTTC.

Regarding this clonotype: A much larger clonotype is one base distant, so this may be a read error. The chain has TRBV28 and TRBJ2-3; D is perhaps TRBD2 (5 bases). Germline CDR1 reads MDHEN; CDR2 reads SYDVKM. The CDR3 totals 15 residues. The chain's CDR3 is CTSCPTGSLTDTQYF. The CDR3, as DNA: TGTACCAGCTGCCCAACGGGATCTCTCACAGATACGCAGTATTTT.

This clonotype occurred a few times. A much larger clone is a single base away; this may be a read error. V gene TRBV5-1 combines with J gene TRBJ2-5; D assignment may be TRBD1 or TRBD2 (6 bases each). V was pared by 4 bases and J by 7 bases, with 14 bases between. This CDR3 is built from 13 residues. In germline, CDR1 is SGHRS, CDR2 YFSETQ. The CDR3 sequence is CASSPDGGGTQYF. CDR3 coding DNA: TGCGCCAGCAGCCCGGACGGAGGGGGGACCCAGTACTTC.

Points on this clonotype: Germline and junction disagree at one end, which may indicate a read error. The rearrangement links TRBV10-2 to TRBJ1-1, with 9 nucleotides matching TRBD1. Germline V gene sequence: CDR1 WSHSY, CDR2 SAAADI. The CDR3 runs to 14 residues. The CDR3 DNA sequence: TGCGCCAGCGAGGAGGACAGGGGAAACAGTGAAGCTTTCTTT. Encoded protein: CASEEDRGNSEAFF.

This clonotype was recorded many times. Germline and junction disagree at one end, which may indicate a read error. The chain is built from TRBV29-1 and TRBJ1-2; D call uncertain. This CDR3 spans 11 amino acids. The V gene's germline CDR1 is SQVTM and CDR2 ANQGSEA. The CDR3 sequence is CSVDRNCGYTF. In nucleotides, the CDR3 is TGCAGCGTTGACAGGAACTGTGGCTACACCTTC.

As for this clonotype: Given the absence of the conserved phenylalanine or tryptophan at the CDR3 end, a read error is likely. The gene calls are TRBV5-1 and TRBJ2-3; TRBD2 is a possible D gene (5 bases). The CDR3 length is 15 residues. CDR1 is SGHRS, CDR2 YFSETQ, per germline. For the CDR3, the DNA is TGTGCCAGCGGACGTGGCGGCTCCTTCTCAGATACGCAGTATTTA. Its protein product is CASGRGGSFSDTQYL.

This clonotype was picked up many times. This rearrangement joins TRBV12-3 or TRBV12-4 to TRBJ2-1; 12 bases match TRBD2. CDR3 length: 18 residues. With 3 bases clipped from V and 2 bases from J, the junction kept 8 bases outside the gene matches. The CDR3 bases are TGTGCCAGCAGTTTCTCGACTAGCGGGAGTACTACCTACAATGAGCAGTTCTTC. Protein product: CASSFSTSGSTTYNEQFF.

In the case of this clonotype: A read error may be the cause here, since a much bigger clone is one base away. The CDR3 DNA reads as TGTGCCAGCAGTTCCCTAGGGCGGGAGACTTACAATGGGCAGTTCTTC. This gives the protein CASSSLGRETYNGQFF. This chain connects TRBV28 to TRBJ2-1, with 7 nucleotides matching TRBD2. There are 16 residues in the CDR3. Germline CDR1 reads MDHEN; CDR2 reads SYDVKM.

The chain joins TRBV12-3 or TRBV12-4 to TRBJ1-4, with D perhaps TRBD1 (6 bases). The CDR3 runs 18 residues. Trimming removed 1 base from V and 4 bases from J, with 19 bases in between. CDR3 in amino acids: CASSLVGLGAYSNEKLFF. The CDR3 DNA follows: TGTGCCAGCAGTTTAGTCGGATTGGGGGCATATAGTAATGAAAAACTGTTTTTT.

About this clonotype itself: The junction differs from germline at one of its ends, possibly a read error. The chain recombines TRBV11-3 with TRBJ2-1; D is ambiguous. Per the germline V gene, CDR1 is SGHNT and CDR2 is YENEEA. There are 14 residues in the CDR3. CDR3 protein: CASSLYHVGNERFF. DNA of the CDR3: TGTGCCAGCAGCTTATATCACGTGGGCAATGAGCGGTTCTTC. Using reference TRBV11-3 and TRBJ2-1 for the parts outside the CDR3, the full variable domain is EAGVVQSPRYKIIEKKQPVAFWCNPISGHNTLYWYLQNLGQGPELLIRYENEEAVDDSQLPKDRFSAERLKGVDSTLKIQPAELGDSAVYLCASSLYHVGNERFFGPGTRLTVL.

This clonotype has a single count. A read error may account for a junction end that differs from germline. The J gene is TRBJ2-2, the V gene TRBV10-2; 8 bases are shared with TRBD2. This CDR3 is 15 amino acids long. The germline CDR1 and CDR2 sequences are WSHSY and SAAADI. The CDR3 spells CARSASLADTGELFF. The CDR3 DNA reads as TGCGCCAGGAGTGCATCACTAGCGGACACCGGGGAACTGTTTTTT.

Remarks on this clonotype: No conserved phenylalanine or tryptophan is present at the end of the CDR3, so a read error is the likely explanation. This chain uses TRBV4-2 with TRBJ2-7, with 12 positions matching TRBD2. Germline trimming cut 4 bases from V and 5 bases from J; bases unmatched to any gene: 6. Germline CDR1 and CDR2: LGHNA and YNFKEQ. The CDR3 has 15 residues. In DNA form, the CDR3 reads TGTGCCAGCAGCCTGAGACTAGCGGGAGCCAACGAGCAGTACCTC. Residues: CASSLRLAGANEQYL.

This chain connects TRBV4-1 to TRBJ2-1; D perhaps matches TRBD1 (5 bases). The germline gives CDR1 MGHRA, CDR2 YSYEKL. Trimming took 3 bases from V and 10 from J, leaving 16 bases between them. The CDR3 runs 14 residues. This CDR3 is CASSHDTGVGEQFF. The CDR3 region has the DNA TGCGCCAGCAGCCATGACACAGGCGTAGGCGAGCAGTTCTTC.

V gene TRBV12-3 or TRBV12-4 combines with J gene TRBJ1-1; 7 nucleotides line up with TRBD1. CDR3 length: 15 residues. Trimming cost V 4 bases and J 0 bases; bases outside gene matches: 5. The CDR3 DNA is TGTGCCAGCAGTTGCTCGGACAGGCTGAACACTGAAGCTTTCTTT. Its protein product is CASSCSDRLNTEAFF.

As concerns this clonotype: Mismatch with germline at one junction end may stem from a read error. CDR3 DNA: TGTGCCAGCAGCCCAACTACCGGGACAGGGGTCACAGGGGAGCTGTCTTTT. Its translation: CASSPTTGTGVTGELSF. The chain uses TRBV12-3 or TRBV12-4 and TRBJ2-2, with TRBD1 matching over 10 bases. The CDR3 totals 17 residues.

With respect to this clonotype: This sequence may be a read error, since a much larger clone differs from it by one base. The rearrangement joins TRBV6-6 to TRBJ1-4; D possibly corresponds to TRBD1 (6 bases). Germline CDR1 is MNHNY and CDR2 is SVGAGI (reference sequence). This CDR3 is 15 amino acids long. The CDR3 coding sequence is TGTGCCAGCCGACCCTCGGGGACAACTAATGAAAAAATGTTTTTT. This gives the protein CASRPSGTTNEKMFF.

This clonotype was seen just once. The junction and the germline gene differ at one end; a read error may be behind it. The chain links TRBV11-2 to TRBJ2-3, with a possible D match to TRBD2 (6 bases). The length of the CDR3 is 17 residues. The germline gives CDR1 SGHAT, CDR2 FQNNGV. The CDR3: CVSSFGLDSGLTYTQYF. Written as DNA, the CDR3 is TGTGTCAGCAGCTTCGGACTCGATAGCGGCCTCACATATACGCAGTATTTT. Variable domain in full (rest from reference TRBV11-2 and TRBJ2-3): EAGVAQSPRYKIIEKRQSVAFWCNPISGHATLYWYQQILGQGPKLLIQFQNNGVVDDSQLPKDRFSAERLKGVDSTLKIQPAKLEDSAVYLCVSSFGLDSGLTYTQYFGPGTRLTVL.